This paragraph covers one T cell receptor beta chain sequence. Its cognate antigen is unknown. V was shortened by 4 bases and J by 2 bases, with 17 bases between the two germline ends. This CDR3 is built from 15 residues. Germline assignment: CDR1 GTSNPN and CDR2 SVGIG (reference sequence). Regarding donors, all were healthy bone marrow donors. This sample is drawn from a study of cytomegalovirus exposure and HLA in healthy donors. Study results and caveats: Despite most TCR sequences being rare, some public TCRs occurred in many donors. Sequencing probably produced one cluster of sequence variants that were highly shared.

The PCR used 60 Vbeta and 13 Jbeta primers. Generated by immunoSEQ multiplex PCR, the TCRdb table keeps only in-frame clones and is missing some. The sample has 150,000 to 200,000 clones, 55% to 65% seen once. This sequence was found in a man aged 40-55 years in good health and CMV-seronegative. This sequence joins TRBV30 and TRBJ1-2; D unclear. What was sequenced was PBMCs. CDR3 region: CAWNRGISGNYGYTF. As DNA, the CDR3 is TGTGCCTGGAACCGGGGTATCTCGGGGAACTATGGCTACACCTTC.